One sample yielded the 31 T cell receptor beta chains listed below, sequenced in a study of blood T cell repertoires in COVID-19. Profiled with immunoSEQ multiplex PCR; TCRdb holds only in-frame clones, not every one. The sample lists under 140,000 clones, 88% occurring once. The sequencing sample was made of peripheral blood. The receptors were sampled from a woman aged 50 to 60 with acute or convalescent COVID-19.

V is TRBV2 and J is TRBJ2-1; TRBD1 agrees at 10 bases. The CDR3 spans 15 residues. The junction had 6 bases not matched to a gene; V was cut back by 6 bases and J by 4 bases. CDR1 and CDR2 from the germline V gene are SNHLY and FYNNEI. The CDR3 sequence: CASSGQGGQYNEQFF. The DNA of the CDR3 is TGTGCCAGCAGCGGACAGGGGGGACAGTACAATGAGCAGTTCTTC.

The chain is built from TRBV2 and TRBJ2-1; 14 nucleotides line up with TRBD2. Trimming at V came to 7 bases and at J to 13 bases, leaving 3 bases not matched to a gene. Germline CDR1 is SNHLY and CDR2 is FYNNEI. The CDR3 is made up of 12 amino acids. The chain's CDR3 is CASTGLAGVQFF. CDR3 bases: TGTGCCAGCACGGGACTAGCGGGAGTTCAGTTCTTC.

This rearrangement joins TRBV16 to TRBJ2-1; TRBD2 matches 11 bases. CDR3 size: 15 residues. CDR1 is KGHSY and CDR2 is FQNENV in the germline V gene. The junction had 9 bases not matched to a gene; V was cut back by 5 bases and J by 9 bases. The DNA of the CDR3 is TGTGCCAGCAGCATAGCGGGAGGGCCCTCGCTTGAGCAGTTCTTC. Protein product: CASSIAGGPSLEQFF.

The chain combines TRBV5-1 with TRBJ2-1; 16 bases are shared with TRBD2. The germline V gene has CDR1 SGHRS and CDR2 YFSETQ. This CDR3 has 18 residues. V was clipped by 0 bases and J by 6 bases; unmatched bases: 6. Written as DNA, the CDR3 is TGCGCCAGCAGCTTGGGCGGGACTAGCGGGAGGGTGAGCAATGAGCAGTTCTTC. It codes for CASSLGGTSGRVSNEQFF.

The V call is TRBV30, the J call TRBJ2-7; a possible D gene is TRBD2 (6 bases). There are 16 residues in the CDR3. V was pared by 2 bases and J by 0 bases, with 17 bases between. CDR1 and CDR2 (germline): GTSNPN, SVGIG (reference sequence). Here the CDR3 DNA reads TGTGCCTGGAGTAAGGGTCGGGGGACTCACTCCTACGAGCAGTACTTC. Translated: CAWSKGRGTHSYEQYF.

The chain has TRBV24-1 and TRBJ2-2, with TRBD2 as a possible D gene (6 bases). The CDR3 has 16 residues. The germline V gene encodes CDR1 KGHDR and CDR2 SFDVKD. V shed 0 bases and J shed 3 bases, with 10 bases lying between them. DNA of the CDR3: TGTGCCACCAGTGATTTGGGGCGGGGAGACACCGGGGAGCTGTTTTTT. This gives the protein CATSDLGRGDTGELFF.

The chain carries TRBV5-1 and TRBJ2-7; TRBD1 is a possible D gene (5 bases). The CDR3 consists of 14 residues. Germline-derived CDR1 and CDR2 are SGHRS and YFSETQ. V gave up 3 bases and J gave up 0 bases, with 10 bases separating them. The CDR3 loop is CASSSDRSSYEQYF. The CDR3 region has the DNA TGCGCCAGCAGCTCCGACAGAAGCTCCTACGAGCAGTACTTC.

The chain joins TRBV15 to TRBJ2-7; 10 bases fit TRBD1. J gave up 6 bases and V 1 base, and 9 bases lay outside the gene matches. The CDR3 runs 16 residues. CDR1 and CDR2 (germline): LNHNV, YYDKDF (reference sequence). The CDR3 DNA is TGTGCCACCAGCAGAGGGCCGGGACAGGGGCTCCGCGAGCAGTACTTC. Protein sequence: CATSRGPGQGLREQYF.

The chain carries TRBV18 and TRBJ2-7; 9 nucleotides match TRBD1. Trimming cost V 0 bases and J 7 bases; bases outside gene matches: 10. CDR3 length: 16 amino acids. Germline-derived CDR1 and CDR2 are KGHSH and LQKENI. The chain's CDR3 is CASSPPYDRGLGEQYF. Here the CDR3 DNA reads TGTGCCAGCTCACCACCGTATGACAGGGGGTTAGGGGAGCAGTACTTC.

This clone has more than one count but fewer than ten. The CDR3 region is CASSSISGRYEQYF. DNA of the CDR3: TGTGCCAGCAGTTCGATTAGCGGGAGGTACGAGCAGTACTTC. The V call is TRBV28, the J call TRBJ2-7; 10 bases are a match to TRBD2. V gave up 4 bases and J gave up 4 bases; unmatched junction bases: 4. This CDR3 has 14 residues. CDR1 and CDR2 (germline): MDHEN, SYDVKM.

Here the CDR3 DNA reads TGTGCCAGCAGCCAAGGAGCCCCGGGCCACCGGGGGAGTGAAGCTTTCTTT. It encodes CASSQGAPGHRGSEAFF. The chain recombines TRBV3-1 (or the pseudogene TRBV3-2) with TRBJ1-1; D is possibly TRBD1 (5 bases). Trimming took 1 base from V and 7 from J, leaving 22 bases between them. Looked up from germline, CDR1 is LGHDT and CDR2 is YNNKEL (reference sequence). CDR3 length: 17 amino acids.

The CDR3 DNA is TGTGCCAGCAGTTTACAGGGAAAGGCTTTCTTT. The encoded protein is CASSLQGKAFF. The chain combines TRBV28 with TRBJ1-1, with a weak D call TRBD1 (5 bases). V was pared by 2 bases and J by 11 bases, with 9 bases between. The germline gives CDR1 MDHEN, CDR2 SYDVKM. The CDR3 has 11 amino acids.

The chain has TRBV18 and TRBJ1-5, with 12 bases fitting TRBD1. Looked up from germline, CDR1 is KGHSH and CDR2 is LQKENI. The CDR3 is 15 amino acids. J was trimmed by 7 bases and V by 6 bases; bases with no gene match: 7. CDR3 bases: TGTGCCAGCTCCCCTGGGACAGGGGGCCACCAGCCCCAGCATTTT. The encoded protein is CASSPGTGGHQPQHF.

This clone has just a few counts. The chain employs TRBV5-1 and TRBJ2-1, with D unclear. The V gene lost 0 bases and the J gene lost 4 bases, with 8 bases spanning the gap. Per germline, CDR1 SGHRS and CDR2 YFSETQ. The CDR3 spans 14 residues. The CDR3 loop reads CASSLEQVYNEQFF. Here the CDR3 DNA reads TGCGCCAGCAGCTTGGAGCAGGTTTACAATGAGCAGTTCTTC. The full variable domain, with the rest looked up from reference TRBV5-1 and TRBJ2-1, is KAGVTQTPRYLIKTRGQQVTLSCSPISGHRSVSWYQQTPGQGLQFLFEYFSETQRNKGNFPGRFSGRQFSNSRSEMNVSTLELGDSALYLCASSLEQVYNEQFFGPGTRLTVL.

The CDR3 reads CASSQDSITDTQYF. The CDR3 nucleotides read TGTGCCAGCAGCCAAGACAGTATTACAGATACGCAGTATTTT. This chain joins TRBV3-1 (or the pseudogene TRBV3-2) and TRBJ2-3; unclear D gene. Germline values: CDR1 LGHDT, CDR2 YNNKEL (reference sequence). The ends were cut back, 0 bases at V and 3 bases at J, with 7 bases in the middle. This CDR3 is 14 amino acids long.

J is TRBJ2-7 and V is TRBV3-1 (or the pseudogene TRBV3-2); TRBD2 matches 8 bases. J lost 6 bases, V lost 2 bases, and 12 bases had no gene match. The germline V gene encodes CDR1 LGHDT and CDR2 YNNKEL (reference sequence). The CDR3 runs 16 residues. Written as DNA, the CDR3 is TGTGCCAGCAGCCAACATATCGGGACTAGTCCCCCCGAGCAGTACTTC. Its translation: CASSQHIGTSPPEQYF.

The chain uses TRBV19 and TRBJ1-5, with a weak D call TRBD1 (6 bases). V gave up 5 bases and J gave up 4 bases, with 9 bases separating them. The CDR3 extends over 13 amino acids. CDR1 and CDR2 (germline): LNHDA, SQIVND (reference sequence). The CDR3 protein is CASSRDINQPQHF. As DNA, the CDR3 is TGTGCCAGTAGTCGGGACATAAATCAGCCCCAGCATTTT. Using reference TRBV19 and TRBJ1-5 for the parts outside the CDR3, the full variable domain is DGGITQSPKYLFRKEGQNVTLSCEQNLNHDAMYWYRQDPGQGLRLIYYSQIVNDFQKGDIAEGYSVSREKKESFPLTVTSAQKNPTAFYLCASSRDINQPQHFGDGTRLSIL.

This clone showed up just a few times. V usage is TRBV30 and J usage is TRBJ1-5; D remains unclear. V lost 2 bases and J lost 2, with 10 bases in between. The CDR3 is made up of 14 amino acids. Looked up from germline, CDR1 is GTSNPN and CDR2 is SVGIG (reference sequence). The CDR3 DNA follows: TGTGCCTGGAGTTTTCAGGCTGGCAATCAGCCCCAGCATTTT. Its protein product is CAWSFQAGNQPQHF. The full variable domain, its missing parts supplied by reference TRBV30 and TRBJ1-5, is SQTIHQWPATLVQPVGSPLSLECTVEGTSNPNLYWYRQAAGRGLQLLFYSVGIGQISSEVPQNLSASRPQDRQFILSSKKLLLSDSGFYLCAWSFQAGNQPQHFGDGTRLSIL.

This chain joins TRBV27 and TRBJ2-6; D gene unclear. From germline, CDR1 is MNHEY and CDR2 SMNVEV (reference sequence). V dropped 5 bases and J dropped 0 bases, with 5 bases sitting between them. The CDR3 totals 14 residues. CDR3 DNA: TGTGCCAGCAGTACACGCTCTGGGGCCAACGTCCTGACTTTC. It encodes CASSTRSGANVLTF.

The chain is built from TRBV6-5 and TRBJ2-1, with 8 bases identical to TRBD2. There are 15 residues in the CDR3. CDR1 and CDR2 (germline): MNHEY, SVGAGI. V gave up 2 bases and J gave up 3 bases; unmatched junction bases: 3. CDR3: CASSYKREYYNEQFF. CDR3 DNA sequence: TGTGCCAGCAGTTACAAGCGGGAGTACTACAATGAGCAGTTCTTC.

The rearrangement uses TRBV5-1 and TRBJ2-5, with TRBD2 identical over 13 bases. CDR3 size: 15 residues. CDR1 SGHRS and CDR2 YFSETQ come from the germline V gene. Unmatched junction bases numbered 6, after V lost 5 bases and J lost 5 bases. The CDR3 reads CASSSTSGRGETQYF. DNA of the CDR3: TGCGCCAGCAGTTCTACTAGCGGGAGGGGGGAGACCCAGTACTTC.

The chain employs TRBV11-2 and TRBJ2-2, with D possibly TRBD2 on 6 matching bases. Germline CDR1 SGHAT, CDR2 FQNNGV. V lost 2 bases to trimming and J lost 7 bases, with 11 bases between them. The CDR3 runs 14 residues. This chain's CDR3 is CASSLNRRGGELFF. For the CDR3, the DNA is TGTGCCAGCAGCTTAAACAGGCGGGGCGGGGAGCTGTTTTTT.

There are a few counts of this clone. The V and J genes are TRBV29-1 and TRBJ1-1; the match to TRBD1 covers 11 bases. Germline loops: CDR1 SQVTM, CDR2 ANQGSEA. The CDR3 runs to 12 residues. V gave up 4 bases and J gave up 10 bases; unmatched junction bases: 5. The CDR3 loop reads CSVGGQGGVAFF. The CDR3, as DNA: TGCAGCGTTGGGGGACAGGGGGGAGTAGCTTTCTTT.

V is TRBV5-1 and J is TRBJ2-1; perhaps TRBD1 as D (6 bases). The V and J ends lost 4 bases and 8 bases respectively, with 19 bases between them. The V gene's germline CDR1 is SGHRS and CDR2 YFSETQ. The CDR3 extends over 15 amino acids. CDR3 sequence reads: CASSTTGSSWDEQFF. The CDR3 coding sequence is TGCGCCAGCAGCACAACAGGGTCCTCTTGGGATGAGCAGTTCTTC.

The CDR3, as DNA: TGCGCCAGCAGCCCCCTGGCGGGTAAATCCTACAATGAGCAGTTCTTC. Encoded protein: CASSPLAGKSYNEQFF. V and J are TRBV5-1 and TRBJ2-1; tentative D call: TRBD2 (5 bases). The V end lost 4 bases, the J end lost 1 base, and 15 bases lay between the germline ends. This CDR3 is 16 amino acids long. Germline V lookup: CDR1 SGHRS, CDR2 YFSETQ.

The rearrangement uses TRBV28 and TRBJ1-6; tentative D call: TRBD1 (5 bases). The CDR3 loop spans 13 amino acids. Germline-derived CDR1 and CDR2 are MDHEN and SYDVKM. V dropped 4 bases and J dropped 6 bases, with 7 bases sitting between them. CDR3 sequence: CASSYDSNSPLHF. The CDR3 region has the DNA TGTGCCAGCAGTTATGACAGTAATTCACCCCTCCACTTT.

The rearrangement links TRBV18 to TRBJ1-1, with a possible D match to TRBD1 (5 bases). The CDR3 is made up of 14 amino acids. Trimming cost V 3 bases and J 4 bases, with 12 bases left between them. Per germline, CDR1 KGHSH and CDR2 LQKENI. For the CDR3, the DNA is TGTGCCAGCTCACCGGGGGGGTGGGCCACTGAAGCTTTCTTT. Translation: CASSPGGWATEAFF.

In DNA, the CDR3 is TGTGCCAGCTCACAAAAACTGGAAAACATTCAGTACTTC. Translating gives CASSQKLENIQYF. The chain has TRBV18 and TRBJ2-4; D not resolved. This CDR3 comprises 13 residues. Germline CDR1 reads KGHSH; CDR2 reads LQKENI. V gave up 4 bases and J gave up 5 bases, with 9 bases separating them.

The V call is TRBV11-2, the J call TRBJ1-6, with 7 nucleotides matching TRBD1. Per the germline V gene, CDR1 is SGHAT and CDR2 is FQNNGV. Trimming took 5 bases from V and 3 from J; bases not matched to a gene: 4. The CDR3 loop spans 15 amino acids. The CDR3 reads CASSGRQGYNSPLHF. As DNA, the CDR3 is TGTGCCAGCAGCGGGCGACAGGGCTATAATTCACCCCTCCACTTT. Combining the CDR3 with reference TRBV11-2 and TRBJ1-6 gives the whole variable domain EAGVAQSPRYKIIEKRQSVAFWCNPISGHATLYWYQQILGQGPKLLIQFQNNGVVDDSQLPKDRFSAERLKGVDSTLKIQPAKLEDSAVYLCASSGRQGYNSPLHFGNGTRLTVT.

This clone has a single count. This may come from a read error, since a much larger clone is one base off. This specimen includes other DNA sequences encoding the same CDR3. The V and J genes are TRBV11-2 and TRBJ2-1; 12 bases are a match to TRBD2. Losses at the gene ends were 9 bases for V and 6 bases for J; bases not matched to a gene: 12. The CDR3 is made up of 16 amino acids. CDR1 is SGHAT and CDR2 is FQNNGV in the germline V gene. The CDR3 nucleotides are TGTGCCAGTAGCCCGACTAGCGGGAGTGGAGGCAATGAGCAGTTCTTC. It is translated as CASSPTSGSGGNEQFF.

This rearrangement joins TRBV12-3 or TRBV12-4 to TRBJ1-2, with D possibly being TRBD1 (6 bases). The V gene lost 6 bases and the J gene lost 2 bases, with 10 bases spanning the gap. The CDR3 contains 13 residues. CDR3 nucleotides: TGTGCCAGCAGGGGGGGGCGGAACTATGGCTACACCTTC. It is translated as CASRGGRNYGYTF.